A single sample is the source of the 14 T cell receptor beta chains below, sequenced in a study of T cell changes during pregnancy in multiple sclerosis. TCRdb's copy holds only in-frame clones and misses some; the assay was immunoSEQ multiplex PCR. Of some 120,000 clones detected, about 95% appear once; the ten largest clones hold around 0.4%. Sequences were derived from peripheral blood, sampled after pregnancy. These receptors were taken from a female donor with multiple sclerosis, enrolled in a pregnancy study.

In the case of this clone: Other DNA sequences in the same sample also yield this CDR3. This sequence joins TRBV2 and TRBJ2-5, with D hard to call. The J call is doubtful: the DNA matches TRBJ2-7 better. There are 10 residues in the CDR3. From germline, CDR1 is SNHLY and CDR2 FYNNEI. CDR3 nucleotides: TGTGCCAGCAGCGGTTACGAGCAGTACTTC. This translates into CASSGYEQYF.

As DNA, the CDR3 is TGTGCCAGCAGCTCAAAGACAGGGGAGGCTGAAAAACTGTTTTTT. Protein sequence: CASSSKTGEAEKLFF. The chain is built from TRBV7-9 and TRBJ1-4, with 8 bases matching TRBD1. The CDR3 spans 15 residues. J lost 7 bases, V lost 4 bases, and 8 bases had no gene match. Germline CDR1 reads SEHNR; CDR2 reads FQNEAQ (reference sequence).

Written as DNA, the CDR3 is TGTGCCAGCAGCCAAGACAACAATGAGCAGTTCTTC. Translated: CASSQDNNEQFF. The rearrangement uses TRBV14 and TRBJ2-1, with D unresolved. Germline V gives CDR1 SGHDN, CDR2 FVKESK. V lost 0 bases to trimming and J lost 5 bases, with 2 bases between them. There are 12 residues in the CDR3.

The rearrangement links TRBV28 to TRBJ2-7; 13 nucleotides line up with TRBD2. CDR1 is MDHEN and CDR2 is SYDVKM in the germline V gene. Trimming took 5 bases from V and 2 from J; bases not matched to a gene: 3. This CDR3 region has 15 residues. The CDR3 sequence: CASSILAGGPYEQYF. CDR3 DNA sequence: TGTGCCAGCAGTATACTAGCGGGAGGGCCCTACGAGCAGTACTTC.

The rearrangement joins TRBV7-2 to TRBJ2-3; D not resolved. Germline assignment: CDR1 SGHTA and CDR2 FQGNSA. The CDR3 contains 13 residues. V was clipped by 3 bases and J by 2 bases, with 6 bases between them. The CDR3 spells CASSFRPTDTQYF. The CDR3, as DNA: TGTGCCAGCAGCTTCCGTCCCACAGATACGCAGTATTTT.

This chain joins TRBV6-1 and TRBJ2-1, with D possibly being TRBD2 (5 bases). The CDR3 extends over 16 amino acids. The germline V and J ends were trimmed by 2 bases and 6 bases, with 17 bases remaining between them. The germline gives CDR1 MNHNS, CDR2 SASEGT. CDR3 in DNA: TGTGCCAGCAGTGAAAATCTAAGCGGAGCCCGCAATGAGCAGTTCTTC. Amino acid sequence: CASSENLSGARNEQFF.

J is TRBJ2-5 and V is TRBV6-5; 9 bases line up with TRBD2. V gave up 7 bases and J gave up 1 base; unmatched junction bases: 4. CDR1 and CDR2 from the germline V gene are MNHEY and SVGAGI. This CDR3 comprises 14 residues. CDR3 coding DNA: TGTGCCAGCACAACTAGCGGGCCCCAAGAGACCCAGTACTTC. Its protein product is CASTTSGPQETQYF.

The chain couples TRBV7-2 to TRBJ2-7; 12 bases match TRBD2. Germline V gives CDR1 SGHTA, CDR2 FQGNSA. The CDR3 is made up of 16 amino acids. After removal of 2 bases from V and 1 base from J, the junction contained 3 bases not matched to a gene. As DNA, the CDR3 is TGTGCCAGCAGCTTATTAACTAGCGGGGGGTCCTACGAGCAGTACTTC. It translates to CASSLLTSGGSYEQYF.

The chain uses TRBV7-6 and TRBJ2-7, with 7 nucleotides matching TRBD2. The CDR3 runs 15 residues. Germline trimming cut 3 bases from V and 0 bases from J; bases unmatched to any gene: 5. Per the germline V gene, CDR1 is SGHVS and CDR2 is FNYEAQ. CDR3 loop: CASSFASGSSYEQYF. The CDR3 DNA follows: TGTGCCAGCAGCTTCGCTAGCGGAAGCTCCTACGAGCAGTACTTC.

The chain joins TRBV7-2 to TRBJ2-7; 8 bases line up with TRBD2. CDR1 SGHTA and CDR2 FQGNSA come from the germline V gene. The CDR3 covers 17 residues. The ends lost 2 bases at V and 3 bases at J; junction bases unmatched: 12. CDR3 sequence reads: CASSLSSGSSLFYEQYF. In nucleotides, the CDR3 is TGTGCCAGCAGCTTATCGAGCGGGAGTTCCCTCTTCTACGAGCAGTACTTC. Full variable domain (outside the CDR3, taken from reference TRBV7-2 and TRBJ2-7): GAGVSQSPSNKVTEKGKDVELRCDPISGHTALYWYRQSLGQGLEFLIYFQGNSAPDKSGLPSDRFSAERTGGSVSTLTIQRTQQEDSAVYLCASSLSSGSSLFYEQYFGPGTRLTVT.

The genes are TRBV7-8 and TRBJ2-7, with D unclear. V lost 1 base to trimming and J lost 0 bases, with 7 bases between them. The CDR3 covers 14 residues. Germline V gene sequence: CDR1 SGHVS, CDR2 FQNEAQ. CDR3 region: CASSLGRSSYEQYF. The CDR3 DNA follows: TGTGCCAGCAGCTTAGGACGGAGCTCCTACGAGCAGTACTTC.

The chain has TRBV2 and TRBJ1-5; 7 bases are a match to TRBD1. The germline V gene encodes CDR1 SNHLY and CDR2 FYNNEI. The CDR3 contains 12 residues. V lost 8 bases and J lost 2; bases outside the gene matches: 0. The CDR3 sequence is CASGTGNQPQHF. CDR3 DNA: TGTGCCAGCGGGACAGGCAATCAGCCCCAGCATTTT. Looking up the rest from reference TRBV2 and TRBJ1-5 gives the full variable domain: EPEVTQTPSHQVTQMGQEVILRCVPISNHLYFYWYRQILGQKVEFLVSFYNNEISEKSEIFDDQFSVERPDGSNFTLKIRSTKLEDSAMYFCASGTGNQPQHFGDGTRLSIL.

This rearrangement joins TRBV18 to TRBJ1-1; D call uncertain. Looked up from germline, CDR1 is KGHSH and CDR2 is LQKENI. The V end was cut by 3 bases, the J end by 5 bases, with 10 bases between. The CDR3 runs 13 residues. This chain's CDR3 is CASSPTGSTEAFF. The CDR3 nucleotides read TGTGCCAGCTCACCGACGGGTAGTACTGAAGCTTTCTTT.

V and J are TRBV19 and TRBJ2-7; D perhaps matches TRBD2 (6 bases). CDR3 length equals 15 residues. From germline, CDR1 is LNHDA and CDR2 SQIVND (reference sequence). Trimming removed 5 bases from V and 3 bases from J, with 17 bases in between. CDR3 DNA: TGTGCCAGTAGTTCCCAACTAGCACCAAACTACGAGCAGTACTTC. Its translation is CASSSQLAPNYEQYF.